Sequencing of this TCR beta chain was carried out in a study of CD8+ T cells in alopecia areata. Study-level information: Tofacitinib was taken orally by treated patients, and the dose was 5 to 10 mg twice daily. The duration of tofacitinib was 6 to 18 months, with 6 months off drug afterward. Study findings and constraints: For lesional scalp, especially alopecia totalis/universalis, clonality was higher than in normal scalp.

CDR1 and CDR2 (germline): LNHNV, YYDKDF (reference sequence). V gave up 8 bases and J gave up 4 bases, with 14 bases separating them. This CDR3 contains 13 residues. Extracted RNA was reverse transcribed, and the resulting cDNA served as sequencing template. Profiling relied on immunoSEQ multiplex PCR, and the TCRdb table lists in-frame clones only, not all of them. Among roughly 200,000 clones listed, roughly 65% were seen once. For this clone: As yet, its antigen is unknown.

The rearrangement joins TRBV15 to TRBJ1-2; D might be TRBD1 (6 bases). The sequenced sample was CD4+ T cells sorted from blood, obtained at week 0. The receptor was isolated from a human donor with alopecia areata. This CDR3 reads CATYGGPSYGYTF. CDR3 sequence (DNA): TGTGCCACCTACGGGGGGCCCTCCTATGGCTACACCTTC.